Here is one T cell receptor beta chain with its context. Its antigen remains unknown. These data are taken from a study of beta chain features in type 1 diabetes. Study results and caveats: Sequencing of cDNA might inflate the share of cells that strongly express TCR.

Every donor provided one heparinised blood draw, which averaged approximately 100 mL. Isolated RNA was reverse transcribed in full, so expressed TCRB transcripts were sequenced. Only in-frame clones appear in the TCRdb table, and some are missing; sequencing was by immunoSEQ multiplex PCR. The sample has roughly 240,000 clones; 55% to 70% are singletons. The CDR3 extends over 13 amino acids. Trimming at V came to 4 bases and at J to 6 bases, leaving 6 bases not matched to a gene. CDR1 and CDR2 from the germline V gene are MNHEY and SMNVEV (reference sequence). This receptor was identified in a man aged 30 to 45 in good health. The rearrangement links TRBV27 to TRBJ2-7; 7 nucleotides line up with TRBD1. Sample: naive CD4+ T cells from blood. CDR3 amino acids: CASSWGRTGEQYF. In nucleotides, the CDR3 is TGTGCCAGCAGTTGGGGCAGGACAGGCGAGCAGTACTTC.